The TCR beta chain under discussion was sequenced for a study of T cells in Graves' hyperthyroidism and ophthalmopathy (dated by TCRdb to between 2018 and 2021). The study in broad terms: Peripheral blood samples were taken at the time of initial diagnosis, prior to any treatment. TCR V-J signatures able to tell the groups apart were searched for in a discovery cohort of 100 patients, of whom over 40 had Graves' ophthalmopathy and roughly 59 had stable Graves' hyperthyroidism. An independent validation cohort of about 19 hyperthyroidism patients and over 15 patients who later progressed to ophthalmopathy tested prospective prediction of ophthalmopathy. The 80 to 100 discovery patients were randomly divided into training and test sets at a 7:3 ratio. In addition, the study compared T-cell repertoires in thyroid tissue and in blood from several Graves' hyperthyroidism patients. After sampling, hyperthyroidism patients received methimazole starting at 30 mg daily, and ophthalmopathy patients received high-dose intravenous methylprednisolone. According to the paper, TCR Vbeta CDR3 sequencing was carried out on approximately 140 peripheral blood samples, which came from under 50 ophthalmopathy, roughly 75 hyperthyroidism and roughly 17 progressor patients. Overall results and qualifications from the work: Most expanded thyroid clonotypes (frequency above 0.001) were also detected in blood, suggesting blood repertoires may reflect thyroid immune responses. No statistical method was used to fix the sample size in advance, and group allocation was not hidden from the investigators. A 13 V-J signature model separated ophthalmopathy from stable hyperthyroidism, with around 88% sensitivity and roughly 82% specificity in cross-validation and 80%/75% in testing. In validation, the model predicted progression to ophthalmopathy a median of about 6.5 months before onset, with over 55% sensitivity and roughly 79% specificity.

Amplification of TCR beta CDR3 regions was carried out from RNA transcripts. The first round of RT-PCR for the TCR CDR3 was performed with the HTBI primer set and the Qiagen OneStep RT-PCR kit. Libraries were constructed in a second round of multiplex PCR, after which size selection and purification were carried out. Libraries were sequenced paired-end with 100 bp reads on an Illumina HiSeq2000. The authors' pipeline ran thus. SOAPnuke was used to process the raw data, removing reads that contained adapters or uncalled bases, had a mean Phred below 15, or lacked an exact match to the constant primer or identifier. High-quality paired reads were merged with COPE v1.2.5, and unique nucleotide sequences were defined as clonotypes. MiTCR v1.1 was used to align the clonotypes against IMGT TRBV, TRBD and TRBJ reference segments. The analysis was restricted to V-J combinations with a frequency above 0.0001, which together covered around 99% of the repertoires. A TCS score was defined as the ratio of F50 (clonal expansion) to E x V (chaos), with BLOSUM62-based TCRdist applied between CDR3 peptides within each V-J. Welch's t-statistics and random forest reduced around 520 V-J features to roughly 13, which were used in a naive Bayes classifier (R e1071). TCRdb trimmed the raw reads at Q25, called clones with MiXCR and kept productive beta chains. Every entry covers one CDR3 protein and lists the most common genes and DNA from its rows. TCRdb assigned the V and J calls; the authors' analysis was not used. Recorded for this sample are about 640,000 distinct CDR3 sequences; around 21% of them occurred a single time. About 35% of the sample lies in the top ten.

In the ophthalmopathy patients, disease was moderately to severely active, with a Clinical Activity Score of 3 or more, a NOSPECS grade of 4 or more, and a duration of less than 3 months. The study excluded patients with uncontrolled infections, other autoimmune diseases, pregnancy or lactation. Diagnoses were based on clinical symptoms, serum thyroxine and TRAb, thyroid ultrasound and orbital computed tomography. PBMCs were isolated from approximately 10 ml of fresh peripheral blood by Ficoll-Paque density gradient centrifugation. Total RNA was extracted using Trizol reagent, and RNA quality was assessed on an Agilent 2100 Bioanalyzer. At the junction V is shortened by 3 bases and J by 9 bases; bases outside the gene matches: 8. Per the germline V gene, SGHRS is the CDR1 and YFSETQ is the CDR2. The CDR3 sequence holds 15 residues, the cysteine and phenylalanine included. The entry retains the CDR3 DNA only, 45 bases that are in frame from base 1.

This clonotype was seen many times. This clone's antigen is unknown. Base qualities are not at hand, and no much larger clone is one base apart. The sequence was obtained from a man younger than 40 with Graves' ophthalmopathy. Recombination connected TRBV5-1 to TRBJ2-1; 11 nucleotides in the junction match TRBD2. Input material: blood. CDR3 loop: CASSSLAGGGGEQFF. At the DNA level, the sequence is TGCGCCAGCAGCTCGCTAGCGGGAGGAGGGGGTGAGCAGTTCTTC.